This entry lists 30 T cell receptor beta chains sequenced from one sample in a study of blood T cell repertoires in COVID-19. Clones were read by immunoSEQ multiplex PCR, and TCRdb kept only the in-frame ones, dropping some. The sample has about 210,000 clones; about 79% are singletons. Sequencing used peripheral blood. Receptors originate from a man aged 35 to 55 who had recovered from COVID-19.

The J gene is TRBJ1-5, the V gene TRBV15; D may be TRBD1 (5 bases). Looked up from germline, CDR1 is LNHNV and CDR2 is YYDKDF (reference sequence). The CDR3 has 14 residues. V dropped 3 bases and J dropped 4 bases, with 10 bases sitting between them. CDR3 protein: CATSRQGGNQPQHF. The CDR3 DNA sequence: TGTGCCACCAGCAGGCAGGGAGGTAATCAGCCCCAGCATTTT.

J is TRBJ2-7 and V is TRBV7-2, with 10 bases that match TRBD2. With V trimmed by 3 bases and J by 7 bases, 6 bases remained unmatched. The CDR3 spans 14 residues. In germline, CDR1 is SGHTA, CDR2 FQGNSA. DNA for the CDR3: TGTGCCAGCAGCTTTACTAGCGGGGCTCGAGAGCAGTACTTC. Amino acid sequence: CASSFTSGAREQYF.

This clone appeared a single time. V usage is TRBV27 and J usage is TRBJ2-3; D uncertain. Germline V gene sequence: CDR1 MNHEY, CDR2 SMNVEV (reference sequence). This CDR3 is built from 15 residues. The ends were cut back, 2 bases at V and 1 base at J, with 10 bases in the middle. The CDR3 DNA reads as TGTGCCAGCAGTTTAAATCCCAGCGGCACAGATACGCAGTATTTT. Its protein product is CASSLNPSGTDTQYF.

This sequence joins TRBV19 and TRBJ1-1; 7 bases are shared with TRBD1. This CDR3 spans 12 amino acids. The germline gives CDR1 LNHDA, CDR2 SQIVND (reference sequence). The junction had 4 bases not matched to a gene; V was cut back by 5 bases and J by 7 bases. DNA for the CDR3: TGTGCCAGTAGTGACAGGGAACTTGAAGCTTTCTTT. Its translation is CASSDRELEAFF.

As for this clone: Sequence at one end of the junction differs from germline and may be a read error. V and J are TRBV7-9 and TRBJ2-7, with 7 bases aligning to TRBD1. CDR1 and CDR2 (germline): SEHNR, FQNEAQ (reference sequence). This CDR3 has 13 amino acids. CDR3 nucleotides: TGTGCCAGCAGCTGGGACAGCGAACGCCCGATAGTATTC. Its protein is CASSWDSERPIVF.

There are a few counts of this clone. CDR3 in DNA: TGTGCCAGCAGCTTACCAGCAACTAATGAAAAACTGTTTTTT. It yields the protein CASSLPATNEKLFF. The chain joins TRBV5-8 to TRBJ1-4, with D uncertain. Per germline, CDR1 SGHTS and CDR2 YDEGEE. V lost 2 bases to trimming and J lost 0 bases, with 5 bases between them. The CDR3 covers 14 residues.

This clone came up a few times. The J gene is TRBJ2-1, the V gene TRBV9; 11 bases are a match to TRBD2. V lost 2 bases and J lost 4; bases outside the gene matches: 5. CDR1 and CDR2 from the germline V gene are SGDLS and YYNGEE. There are 16 residues in the CDR3. CDR3 bases: TGTGCCAGCAGCGTTCTAGCGGGGGGCATGTACAATGAGCAGTTCTTC. Protein: CASSVLAGGMYNEQFF.

The chain couples TRBV9 to TRBJ1-3; weak D call: TRBD1 (5 bases). The CDR3 extends over 14 amino acids. The germline CDR1 and CDR2 sequences are SGDLS and YYNGEE. The V gene lost 4 bases and the J gene lost 0 bases, with 8 bases spanning the gap. CDR3: CASSNGHSGNTIYF. In nucleotides, the CDR3 is TGTGCCAGCAGCAACGGACACTCTGGAAACACCATATATTTT.

J is TRBJ1-2 and V is TRBV11-2; TRBD1 might be the D (6 bases). The CDR3 length is 16 residues. V was trimmed by 3 bases and J by 5 bases, leaving 19 bases between them. CDR1 and CDR2 (germline): SGHAT, FQNNGV. This CDR3 is CASSLRTRGYDYGYTF. DNA of the CDR3: TGTGCCAGCAGCTTGAGGACAAGGGGGTATGATTATGGCTACACCTTC. The full variable domain, completed using reference TRBV11-2 and TRBJ1-2, is EAGVAQSPRYKIIEKRQSVAFWCNPISGHATLYWYQQILGQGPKLLIQFQNNGVVDDSQLPKDRFSAERLKGVDSTLKIQPAKLEDSAVYLCASSLRTRGYDYGYTFGSGTRLTVV.

This chain uses TRBV5-1 with TRBJ1-2; 8 positions match TRBD1. Germline lookup yields CDR1 SGHRS and CDR2 YFSETQ. V was clipped by 0 bases and J by 8 bases; unmatched bases: 6. The length of the CDR3 is 14 residues. The CDR3 protein is CASSLVQGARGYTF. The DNA of the CDR3 is TGCGCCAGCAGCTTGGTTCAGGGGGCGCGGGGCTACACCTTC.

Worth noting for this clone: Sequence at one end of the junction differs from germline and may be a read error. The chain combines TRBV30 with TRBJ2-1; 13 positions match TRBD2. The CDR3 runs 12 residues. The germline V gene encodes CDR1 GTSNPN and CDR2 SVGIG (reference sequence). In nucleotides, the CDR3 is TGTGCCTGGAGCGCTAGGACTAGCGGGAGTCTCTTC. It yields the protein CAWSARTSGSLF.

CDR3 amino acids: CASRRGAGHYGYTF. The CDR3, as DNA: TGTGCCAGCAGGCGGGGGGCCGGACACTATGGCTACACCTTC. V is TRBV6-5 and J is TRBJ1-2; perhaps TRBD1 as D (6 bases). Per the germline V gene, CDR1 is MNHEY and CDR2 is SVGAGI. Trimming pared 6 bases from V and 3 bases from J, leaving 14 bases between. The CDR3 contains 14 residues.

CDR3 bases: TGTGCCAGCAGCTTAGGCCTAGCGGGTTCCGCAGATACGCAGTATTTT. Protein sequence: CASSLGLAGSADTQYF. The V and J genes are TRBV7-7 and TRBJ2-3; 8 nucleotides align to TRBD2. Germline CDR1 is SSHAT and CDR2 is FNYEAQ (reference sequence). This CDR3 region has 16 residues. V shed 1 base and J 4 bases; nucleotides not matched to a gene: 7.

The genes are TRBV2 and TRBJ1-2, with a tentative D call TRBD1 (5 bases). The CDR3 has 13 residues. Trimming stripped 4 bases from V and 6 bases from J, with 12 bases between. CDR1 and CDR2 (germline): SNHLY, FYNNEI. This CDR3 is CASSGRVGNGYTF. The CDR3, as DNA: TGTGCCAGCAGTGGCAGGGTTGGGAATGGCTACACCTTC.

The CDR3 DNA is TGTGCCAGCAGCGCAAATGGTCCGGGACTAGCGGTAGATACGCAGTATTTT. Its translation: CASSANGPGLAVDTQYF. The chain combines TRBV9 with TRBJ2-3; 11 nucleotides line up with TRBD2. Germline CDR1 SGDLS, CDR2 YYNGEE. This CDR3 has 17 residues. Trimming took 3 bases from V and 5 from J; bases not matched to a gene: 11.

The sample holds one count of this clone. The genes are TRBV4-3 and TRBJ1-5, with 9 nucleotides matching TRBD1. J was trimmed by 5 bases and V by 8 bases; bases with no gene match: 16. This CDR3 is 17 amino acids long. Per germline, CDR1 LGHNA and CDR2 YSLEER. The DNA of the CDR3 is TGCGCCAGCCATTCGGCTGGTCCGGGACAGGGAGATCAGCCCCAGCATTTT. Its protein is CASHSAGPGQGDQPQHF.

This clone was picked up a small number of times. The chain has TRBV10-1 and TRBJ1-1; D gene unclear. CDR3 length equals 15 residues. The V end was cut by 8 bases, the J end by 1 base, with 17 bases between. CDR1 WNHNN and CDR2 SYGVQD come from the germline V gene (reference sequence). The CDR3 here is CASRVRALGNTEAFF. The CDR3 coding sequence is TGCGCCAGCCGAGTGAGGGCTTTGGGGAACACTGAAGCTTTCTTT.

CDR3 residues: CASSAVGRGNTEAFF. The CDR3 nucleotides read TGCGCCAGCAGCGCGGTGGGCAGGGGTAACACTGAAGCTTTCTTT. The chain joins TRBV5-1 to TRBJ1-1; a weak D match, TRBD1 (6 bases). There are 15 residues in the CDR3. The germline V gene has CDR1 SGHRS and CDR2 YFSETQ. V was shortened by 4 bases and J by 2 bases, with 15 bases between the two germline ends.

This clone was seen only a few times. This rearrangement joins TRBV2 to TRBJ1-1, with D perhaps TRBD1 (5 bases). CDR1 is SNHLY, CDR2 FYNNEI, per germline. This CDR3 spans 15 amino acids. Trimming took off 6 bases at V and 3 bases at J, with 17 bases between the two ends. The CDR3 bases are TGTGCCAGCAGGCAGCAGTCTACAGGCTACACTGAAGCTTTCTTT. Its protein is CASRQQSTGYTEAFF.

The chain links TRBV5-6 to TRBJ2-7; no definite D call. Trimming shortened V by 4 bases and J by 3 bases, and 8 bases separated the two germline ends. This CDR3 is 12 amino acids long. The germline V gene encodes CDR1 SGHDT and CDR2 YYEEEE. CDR3 region: CASSRDFYEQYF. CDR3 bases: TGTGCCAGCAGCCGTGACTTCTACGAGCAGTACTTC.

CDR3 nucleotides: TGTGCCAGTAGTCGACAAGATGTCATGAACACTGAAGCTTTCTTT. Amino acids: CASSRQDVMNTEAFF. This rearrangement joins TRBV19 to TRBJ1-1; D unclear. Per germline, CDR1 LNHDA and CDR2 SQIVND (reference sequence). V shed 5 bases and J shed 0 bases, with 13 bases lying between them. This CDR3 comprises 15 residues.

The chain joins TRBV5-1 to TRBJ1-1; D might be TRBD1 (5 bases). The V end was cut by 0 bases, the J end by 3 bases, with 12 bases between. The CDR3 is 15 amino acids. From germline, CDR1 is SGHRS and CDR2 YFSETQ. CDR3 region: CASSLAGTWDTEAFF. The CDR3 DNA is TGCGCCAGCAGCTTGGCCGGGACTTGGGACACTGAAGCTTTCTTT.

The rearrangement uses TRBV7-8 and TRBJ2-7, with 8 bases identical to TRBD1. The ends lost 6 bases at V and 0 bases at J; junction bases unmatched: 22. The CDR3 has 20 residues. CDR1 SGHVS and CDR2 FQNEAQ come from the germline V gene. The CDR3 DNA reads as TGTGCCAGCAGACCTCGTTGGGCCCCGATGGACAGGGCCTACTCCTACGAGCAGTACTTC. Translated: CASRPRWAPMDRAYSYEQYF. Looking up the rest from reference TRBV7-8 and TRBJ2-7 gives the full variable domain: GAGVSQSPRYKVAKRGQDVALRCDPISGHVSLFWYQQALGQGPEFLTYFQNEAQLDKSGLPSDRFFAERPEGSVSTLKIQRTQQEDSAVYLCASRPRWAPMDRAYSYEQYFGPGTRLTVT.

This sequence joins TRBV14 and TRBJ2-1, with 13 bases lining up with TRBD2. CDR3 length: 20 amino acids. Germline V gene lookup returns CDR1 SGHDN and CDR2 FVKESK. V trimming: 4 bases; J trimming: 0 bases; junction bases outside the gene matches: 12. CDR3 region: CASSRLVTSGRALSYNEQFF. CDR3 in DNA: TGTGCCAGCAGCCGCCTAGTAACTAGCGGGAGGGCCCTCTCCTACAATGAGCAGTTCTTC.

This chain joins TRBV19 and TRBJ2-1; 8 nucleotides agree with TRBD2. Germline values: CDR1 LNHDA, CDR2 SQIVND (reference sequence). V trimming: 3 bases; J trimming: 9 bases; junction bases outside the gene matches: 10. The CDR3 covers 15 residues. The CDR3 spells CASSMAGLGRGEQFF. The CDR3 DNA reads as TGTGCCAGTAGTATGGCGGGACTAGGAAGGGGTGAGCAGTTCTTC.

The chain combines TRBV7-6 with TRBJ1-1; 10 bases align to TRBD1. The V segment lost 2 bases and the J segment 10 bases; nucleotides outside the gene matches: 4. CDR3 length: 13 residues. Germline values: CDR1 SGHVS, CDR2 FNYEAQ. The CDR3 coding sequence is TGTGCCAGCAGCTTATCCAGGACAGGGGGAGCTTTCTTT. Its protein product is CASSLSRTGGAFF.

This clone was counted once. This rearrangement joins TRBV9 to TRBJ2-1; TRBD2 is a possible D gene (6 bases). This CDR3 comprises 14 residues. Germline CDR1 reads SGDLS; CDR2 reads YYNGEE. The V end lost 4 bases, the J end lost 6 bases, and 14 bases lay between the germline ends. The CDR3 DNA follows: TGTGCCAGCAGCCCGTCGGGACTGCTCAATGAGCAGTTCTTC. This encodes CASSPSGLLNEQFF.

This clone appeared a single time. This rearrangement joins TRBV5-1 to TRBJ2-3, with 13 bases aligning to TRBD2. This CDR3 comprises 21 residues. The germline V gene encodes CDR1 SGHRS and CDR2 YFSETQ. J was trimmed by 6 bases and V by 2 bases; bases with no gene match: 21. DNA for the CDR3: TGCGCCAGCAGCTTTTTTCCGAGGACTAGCGGGGGCGTAGTGGCCAAGGATACGCAGTATTTT. Translated, it gives CASSFFPRTSGGVVAKDTQYF.

This clone has only one observation. The chain carries TRBV5-5 and TRBJ2-1; TRBD1 matches 10 bases. With 3 bases clipped from V and 7 bases from J, the junction kept 10 bases outside the gene matches. Germline V lookup: CDR1 SGHKS, CDR2 YYEKEE (reference sequence). This CDR3 region has 16 residues. The CDR3 DNA is TGTGCCAGCAGCTCCGCGGGACAGGGGAGAAGGAATGAGCAGTTCTTC. Translated, it gives CASSSAGQGRRNEQFF.

The chain is built from TRBV19 and TRBJ2-7; 8 bases match TRBD1. V lost 5 bases, J lost 2 bases, and 8 bases stayed unmatched. The CDR3 length is 15 residues. In germline, CDR1 is LNHDA, CDR2 SQIVND (reference sequence). The CDR3 loop is CASSSRGTGTYEQYF. The CDR3 region has the DNA TGTGCCAGTAGTTCACGCGGGACAGGAACCTACGAGCAGTACTTC. Combining the CDR3 with reference TRBV19 and TRBJ2-7 gives the whole variable domain DGGITQSPKYLFRKEGQNVTLSCEQNLNHDAMYWYRQDPGQGLRLIYYSQIVNDFQKGDIAEGYSVSREKKESFPLTVTSAQKNPTAFYLCASSSRGTGTYEQYFGPGTRLTVT.